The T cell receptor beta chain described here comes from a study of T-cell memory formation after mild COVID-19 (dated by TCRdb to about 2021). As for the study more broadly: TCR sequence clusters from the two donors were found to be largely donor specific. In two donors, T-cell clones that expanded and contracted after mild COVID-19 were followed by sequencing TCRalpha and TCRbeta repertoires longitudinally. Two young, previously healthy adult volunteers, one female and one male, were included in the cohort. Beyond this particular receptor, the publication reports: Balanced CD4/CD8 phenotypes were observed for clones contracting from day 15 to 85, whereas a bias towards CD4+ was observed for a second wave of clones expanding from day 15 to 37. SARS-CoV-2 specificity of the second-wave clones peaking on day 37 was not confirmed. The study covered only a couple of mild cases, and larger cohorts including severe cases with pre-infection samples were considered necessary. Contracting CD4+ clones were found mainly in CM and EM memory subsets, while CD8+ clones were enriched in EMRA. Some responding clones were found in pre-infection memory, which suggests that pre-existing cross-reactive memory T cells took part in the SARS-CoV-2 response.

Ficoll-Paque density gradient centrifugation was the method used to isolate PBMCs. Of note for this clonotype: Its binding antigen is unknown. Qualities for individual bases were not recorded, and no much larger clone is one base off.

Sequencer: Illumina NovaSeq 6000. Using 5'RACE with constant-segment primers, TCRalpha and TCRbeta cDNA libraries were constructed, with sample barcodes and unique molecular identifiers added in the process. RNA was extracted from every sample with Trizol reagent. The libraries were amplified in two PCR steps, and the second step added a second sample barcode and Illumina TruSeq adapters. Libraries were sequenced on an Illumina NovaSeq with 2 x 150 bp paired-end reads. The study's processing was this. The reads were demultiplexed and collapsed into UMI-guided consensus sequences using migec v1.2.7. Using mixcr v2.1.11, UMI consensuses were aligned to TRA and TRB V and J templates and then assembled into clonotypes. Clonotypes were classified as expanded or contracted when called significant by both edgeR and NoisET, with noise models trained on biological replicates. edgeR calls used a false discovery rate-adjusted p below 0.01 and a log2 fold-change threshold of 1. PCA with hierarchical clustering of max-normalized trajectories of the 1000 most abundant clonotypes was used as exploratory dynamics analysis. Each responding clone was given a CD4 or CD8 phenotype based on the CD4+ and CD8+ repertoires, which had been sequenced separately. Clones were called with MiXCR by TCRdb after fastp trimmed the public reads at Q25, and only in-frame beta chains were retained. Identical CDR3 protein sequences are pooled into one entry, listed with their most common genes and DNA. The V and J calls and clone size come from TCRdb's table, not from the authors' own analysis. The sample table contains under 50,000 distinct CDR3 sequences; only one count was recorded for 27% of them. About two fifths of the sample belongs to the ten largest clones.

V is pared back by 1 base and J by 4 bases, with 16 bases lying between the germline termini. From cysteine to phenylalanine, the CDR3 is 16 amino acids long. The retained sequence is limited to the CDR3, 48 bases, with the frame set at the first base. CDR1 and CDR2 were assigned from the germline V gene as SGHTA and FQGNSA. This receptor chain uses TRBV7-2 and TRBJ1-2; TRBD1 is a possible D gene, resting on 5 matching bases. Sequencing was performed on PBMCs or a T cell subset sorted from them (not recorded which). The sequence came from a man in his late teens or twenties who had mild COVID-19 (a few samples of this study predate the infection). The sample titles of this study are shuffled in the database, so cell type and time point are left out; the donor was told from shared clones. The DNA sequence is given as TGTGCCAGCAGCTTAGTAGGAGGGGAGGCCACCTATGGCTACACCTTC. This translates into CASSLVGGEATYGYTF.